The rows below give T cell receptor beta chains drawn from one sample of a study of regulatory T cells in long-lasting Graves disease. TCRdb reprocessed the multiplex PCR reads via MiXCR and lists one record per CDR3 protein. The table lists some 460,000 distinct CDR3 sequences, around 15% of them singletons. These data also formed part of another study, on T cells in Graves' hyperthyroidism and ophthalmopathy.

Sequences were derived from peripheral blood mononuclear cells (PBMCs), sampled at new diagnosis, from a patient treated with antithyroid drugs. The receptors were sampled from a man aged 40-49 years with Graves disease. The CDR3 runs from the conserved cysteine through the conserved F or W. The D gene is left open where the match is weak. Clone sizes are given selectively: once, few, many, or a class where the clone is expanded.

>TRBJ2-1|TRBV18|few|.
CASSPMQSSYNEQFF
TGTGCCAGCTCACCAATGCAGAGCTCCTACAATGAGCAGTTCTTC
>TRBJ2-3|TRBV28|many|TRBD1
CASRPTGQGITDTQYF
TGTGCCAGCAGACCTACCGGACAGGGGATCACAGATACGCAGTATTTT
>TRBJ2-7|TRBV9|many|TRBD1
CASSSEGQANDWQYF
TGTGCCAGCAGCTCTGAGGGACAGGCAAATGATTGGCAGTACTTC
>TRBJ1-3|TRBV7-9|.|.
CASSSVQESSGNTIYF
TGTGCCAGCAGCTCCGTACAGGAGAGCTCTGGAAACACCATATATTTT
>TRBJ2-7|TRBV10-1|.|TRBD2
CASASSSGTGEQYF
TGCGCCAGCGCCAGTTCTAGCGGGACCGGGGAGCAGTACTTC
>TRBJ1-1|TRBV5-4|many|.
CASRPEYGNTEAFF
TGTGCCAGCAGACCCGAGTATGGTAACACTGAAGCTTTCTTT
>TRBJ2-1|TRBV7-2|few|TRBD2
CASSLGSQVAGNEQFF
TGTGCCAGCAGCTTAGGATCCCAAGTAGCGGGAAATGAGCAGTTCTTC
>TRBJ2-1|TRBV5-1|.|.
CASSVGSGRGNEQFF
TGCGCCAGCAGCGTGGGTTCGGGGCGAGGGAATGAGCAGTTCTTC
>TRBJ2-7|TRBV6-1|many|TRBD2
CASSGGLAGSSYEQYF
TGTGCCAGCAGTGGGGGACTAGCGGGGAGCTCCTACGAGCAGTACTTC
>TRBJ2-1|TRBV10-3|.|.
CAISELRYNEQFF
TGTGCCATCAGTGAGCTTCGGTACAATGAGCAGTTCTTC